These 16 T cell receptor beta chains were all obtained from the same sample, sequenced in a study of blood T cell repertoires in COVID-19. TCRdb keeps only in-frame clones here, not all; method: immunoSEQ multiplex PCR. This table holds over 200,000 clones, approximately 86% found once. The sequencing input was peripheral blood. The receptors originated from a man aged 40-55 years who had recovered from COVID-19.

V gene TRBV5-1 combines with J gene TRBJ2-3; TRBD2 matches at 8 bases. Germline CDR1 SGHRS, CDR2 YFSETQ. V dropped 0 bases and J dropped 3; count of bases not matched to a gene: 3. CDR3 length equals 15 residues. The CDR3 region is CASSLAGGQTDTQYF. The CDR3 region has the DNA TGCGCCAGCAGCTTGGCGGGGGGGCAGACAGATACGCAGTATTTT.

This clone was detected many times. This chain connects TRBV2 to TRBJ1-6; unclear D gene. CDR3 length: 15 residues. Germline CDR1 SNHLY, CDR2 FYNNEI. With 5 bases removed from V and 0 bases from J, the gap between germline ends came to 8 bases. The CDR3 sequence is CASSPPSSYNSPLHF. DNA for the CDR3: TGTGCCAGCAGTCCCCCGAGCTCCTATAATTCACCCCTCCACTTT.

The chain is built from TRBV13 and TRBJ1-1, with D unresolved. Germline assignment: CDR1 PRHDT and CDR2 FYEKMQ (reference sequence). The CDR3 length is 13 residues. Trimming removed 4 bases from V and 0 bases from J, with 6 bases in between. The CDR3 here is CASSSHMNTEAFF. CDR3 coding DNA: TGTGCCAGCAGCTCCCACATGAACACTGAAGCTTTCTTT.

V usage is TRBV7-6 and J usage is TRBJ2-3, with TRBD2 as a possible D gene (6 bases). Looked up from germline, CDR1 is SGHVS and CDR2 is FNYEAQ. Trimming removed 1 base from V and 5 bases from J, with 7 bases in between. CDR3 length: 13 amino acids. The CDR3 region has the DNA TGTGCCAGCAGCTTAGTGGGGGGAGATACGCAGTATTTT. Residues: CASSLVGGDTQYF. Looking up the rest from reference TRBV7-6 and TRBJ2-3 gives the full variable domain: GAGVSQSPRYKVTKRGQDVALRCDPISGHVSLYWYRQALGQGPEFLTYFNYEAQQDKSGLPNDRFSAERPEGSISTLTIQRTEQRDSAMYRCASSLVGGDTQYFGPGTRLTVL.

CDR3 DNA: TGTGCCAGCAGCACCAGGGGGAAAACCAATGAGCAGTTCTTC. This sequence encodes CASSTRGKTNEQFF. The chain recombines TRBV11-3 with TRBJ2-1; TRBD1 matches 7 bases. The germline gives CDR1 SGHNT, CDR2 YENEEA. The CDR3 is made up of 14 amino acids. The J segment lost 6 bases and the V segment lost 5 bases, leaving 7 bases of the junction unmatched.

The J gene is TRBJ2-1, the V gene TRBV19; 7 bases are shared with TRBD2. The CDR3 totals 14 residues. J gave up 2 bases and V 5 bases, and 3 bases lay outside the gene matches. Per germline, CDR1 LNHDA and CDR2 SQIVND (reference sequence). The CDR3 DNA is TGTGCCAGTAGTGGGAGGGGTGCCTACAATGAGCAGTTCTTC. Translated, it gives CASSGRGAYNEQFF. Using reference TRBV19 and TRBJ2-1 for the parts outside the CDR3, the full variable domain is DGGITQSPKYLFRKEGQNVTLSCEQNLNHDAMYWYRQDPGQGLRLIYYSQIVNDFQKGDIAEGYSVSREKKESFPLTVTSAQKNPTAFYLCASSGRGAYNEQFFGPGTRLTVL.

This clone was seen only once. This chain connects TRBV24-1 to TRBJ2-1, with TRBD2 matching over 12 bases. Germline loops: CDR1 KGHDR, CDR2 SFDVKD. Losses at the gene ends were 2 bases for V and 5 bases for J; bases not matched to a gene: 12. The CDR3 is made up of 19 amino acids. This chain's CDR3 is CATSDSGTASGRGNNEQFF. The CDR3 DNA sequence: TGTGCCACCAGTGATTCCGGGACAGCTAGCGGGAGGGGGAACAATGAGCAGTTCTTC.

This chain joins TRBV29-1 and TRBJ1-1; 9 positions agree with TRBD1. Per germline, CDR1 SQVTM and CDR2 ANQGSEA. The V segment lost 0 bases and the J segment 0 bases; nucleotides outside the gene matches: 2. The CDR3 loop spans 15 amino acids. CDR3 DNA sequence: TGCAGCGTTGAAGACTGGACAGGGGTGAACACTGAAGCTTTCTTT. Its protein is CSVEDWTGVNTEAFF. Using reference TRBV29-1 and TRBJ1-1 for the parts outside the CDR3, the full variable domain is SAVISQKPSRDICQRGTSLTIQCQVDSQVTMMFWYRQQPGQSLTLIATANQGSEATYESGFVIDKFPISRPNLTFSTLTVSNMSPEDSSIYLCSVEDWTGVNTEAFFGQGTRLTVV.

This rearrangement joins TRBV2 to TRBJ2-3, with TRBD2 matching 8 bases. From germline, CDR1 is SNHLY and CDR2 FYNNEI. V lost 4 bases and J lost 2; bases outside the gene matches: 11. The CDR3 is 17 residues long. CDR3 protein: CASSASQGLEFTDTQYF. The DNA of the CDR3 is TGTGCCAGCAGTGCGTCCCAGGGACTAGAGTTCACAGATACGCAGTATTTT.

The rearrangement links TRBV7-9 to TRBJ2-1, with TRBD2 matching 10 bases. Germline loops: CDR1 SEHNR, CDR2 FQNEAQ (reference sequence). After removal of 5 bases from V and 6 bases from J, the junction contained 7 bases not matched to a gene. CDR3 length equals 15 residues. The CDR3 nucleotides are TGTGCCAGCAGCGATCCTAGCGGGAGCCTCAATGAGCAGTTCTTC. Translated: CASSDPSGSLNEQFF. Combining the CDR3 with reference TRBV7-9 and TRBJ2-1 gives the whole variable domain DTGVSQNPRHKITKRGQNVTFRCDPISEHNRLYWYRQTLGQGPEFLTYFQNEAQLEKSRLLSDRFSAERPKGSFSTLEIQRTEQGDSAMYLCASSDPSGSLNEQFFGPGTRLTVL.

The V call is TRBV9, the J call TRBJ2-3, with 11 bases fitting TRBD2. The ends lost 3 bases at V and 0 bases at J; junction bases unmatched: 9. The germline gives CDR1 SGDLS, CDR2 YYNGEE. This CDR3 has 18 residues. The CDR3 nucleotides read TGTGCCAGCAGCGGCCGCCGGGGACTAGCGGATAGCACAGATACGCAGTATTTT. Translating gives CASSGRRGLADSTDTQYF.

This clone was recorded a few times. CDR3 loop: CASSAGTSGGYEQYF. CDR3 DNA sequence: TGTGCCAGCAGCGCAGGGACTAGCGGGGGATACGAGCAGTACTTC. V and J are TRBV9 and TRBJ2-7, with 14 bases aligning to TRBD2. V was clipped by 3 bases and J by 4 bases; unmatched bases: 3. The CDR3 has 15 amino acids. In germline, CDR1 is SGDLS, CDR2 YYNGEE. Variable domain in full (rest from reference TRBV9 and TRBJ2-7): DSGVTQTPKHLITATGQRVTLRCSPRSGDLSVYWYQQSLDQGLQFLIQYYNGEERAKGNILERFSAQQFPDLHSELNLSSLELGDSALYFCASSAGTSGGYEQYFGPGTRLTVT.

This clone has a handful of counts. The V call is TRBV18, the J call TRBJ1-5, with 12 bases aligning to TRBD1. Germline lookup yields CDR1 KGHSH and CDR2 LQKENI. J was trimmed by 6 bases and V by 3 bases; bases with no gene match: 3. There are 15 residues in the CDR3. CDR3 residues: CASSPGQGASQPQHF. For the CDR3, the DNA is TGTGCCAGCTCACCGGGACAGGGGGCGAGTCAGCCCCAGCATTTT.

This chain links TRBV14 with TRBJ2-1, with D maybe TRBD2 (6 bases). V was shortened by 4 bases and J by 4 bases, with 14 bases between the two germline ends. There are 15 residues in the CDR3. The germline gives CDR1 SGHDN, CDR2 FVKESK. CDR3 bases: TGTGCCAGCAGCCTTATCGGGAGTAGGTACAATGAGCAGTTCTTC. Protein product: CASSLIGSRYNEQFF.

This chain links TRBV19 with TRBJ1-1, with D maybe TRBD1 (6 bases). With 10 bases removed from V and 0 bases from J, the gap between germline ends came to 21 bases. Germline assignment: CDR1 LNHDA and CDR2 SQIVND (reference sequence). The CDR3 has 16 amino acids. CDR3 protein: CATLSPTGRVNTEAFF. CDR3 coding DNA: TGTGCCACTCTTTCCCCAACAGGGCGAGTGAACACTGAAGCTTTCTTT.

This chain joins TRBV6-2 or TRBV6-3 and TRBJ1-5; D is unclear. Germline CDR1 reads MNHEY; CDR2 reads SVGEGT. V was pared by 0 bases and J by 5 bases, with 26 bases between. This CDR3 has 20 residues. CDR3 nucleotide sequence: TGTGCCAGCAGTTACTCGGTCCTCGGAGGGTCAACTCCACGGGATCAGCCCCAGCATTTT. Translation: CASSYSVLGGSTPRDQPQHF.